The source of this T cell receptor beta chain is a study of memory B cells and T cells in multiple sclerosis. Findings and caveats of the study: Normalization was needed because clone-set size differences affected shared clonotype counts.

Repertoires were generated with immunoSEQ multiplex PCR, while TCRdb's copy carries only in-frame clones and drops some. The data contain tens of thousands of clones, more than 70% of them singletons. Details on this clone: Its target is unknown.

This CDR3 contains 14 residues. V lost 1 base and J lost 7, with 13 bases in between. Per the germline V gene, CDR1 is LNHNV and CDR2 is YYDKDF (reference sequence). CFSE-dim autoproliferating and CFSE-high non-proliferating T cells from unstimulated culture were sequenced separately. Replicate wells were pooled after approximately 7 days of stimulus-free culture of 40 million to 65 million CFSE-labeled PBMCs. This chain connects TRBV15 to TRBJ1-2; no reliable D call. Sequencing was carried out using PBMCs from blood kept in culture. The TCR was taken from a human donor with multiple sclerosis. The CDR3 bases are TGTGCCACCAGCAGAGTTGGGAGGGAGGGTGGCTACACCTTC. It encodes CATSRVGREGGYTF.